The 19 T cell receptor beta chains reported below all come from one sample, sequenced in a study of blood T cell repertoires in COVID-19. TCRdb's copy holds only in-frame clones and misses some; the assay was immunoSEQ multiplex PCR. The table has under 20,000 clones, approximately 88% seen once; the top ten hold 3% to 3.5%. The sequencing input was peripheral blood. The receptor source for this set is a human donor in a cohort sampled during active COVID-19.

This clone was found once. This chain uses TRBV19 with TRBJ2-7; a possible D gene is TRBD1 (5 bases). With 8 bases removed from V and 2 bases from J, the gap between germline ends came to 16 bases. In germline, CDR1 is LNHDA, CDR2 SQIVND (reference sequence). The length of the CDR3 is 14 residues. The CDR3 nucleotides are TGTGCCAGTCGTCCAGGGATGGGGACCTACGAGCAGTACTTC. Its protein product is CASRPGMGTYEQYF.

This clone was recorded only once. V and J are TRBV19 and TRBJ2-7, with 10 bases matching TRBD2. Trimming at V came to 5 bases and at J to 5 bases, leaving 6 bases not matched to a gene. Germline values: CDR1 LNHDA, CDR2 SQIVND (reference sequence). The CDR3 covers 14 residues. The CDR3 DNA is TGTGCCAGTAGTGGCAGCGGGAGGGCCCACGAGCAGTACTTC. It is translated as CASSGSGRAHEQYF.

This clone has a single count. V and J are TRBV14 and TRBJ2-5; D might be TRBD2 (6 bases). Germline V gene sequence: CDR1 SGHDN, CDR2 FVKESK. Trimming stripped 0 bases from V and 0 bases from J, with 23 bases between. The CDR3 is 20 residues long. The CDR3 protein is CASSQDGGLEAERYQETQYF. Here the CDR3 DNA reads TGTGCCAGCAGCCAAGATGGGGGACTCGAAGCCGAAAGGTACCAAGAGACCCAGTACTTC. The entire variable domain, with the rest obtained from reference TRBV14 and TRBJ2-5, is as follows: EAGVTQFPSHSVIEKGQTVTLRCDPISGHDNLYWYRRVMGKEIKFLLHFVKESKQDESGMPNNRFLAERTGGTYSTLKVQPAELEDSGVYFCASSQDGGLEAERYQETQYFGPGTRLLVL.

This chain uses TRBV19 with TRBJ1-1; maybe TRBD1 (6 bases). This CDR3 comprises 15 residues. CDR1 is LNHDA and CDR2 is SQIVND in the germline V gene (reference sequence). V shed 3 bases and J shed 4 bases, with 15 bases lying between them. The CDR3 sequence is CASSMGGRPGTEAFF. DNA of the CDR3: TGTGCCAGTAGTATGGGGGGGCGCCCGGGCACTGAAGCTTTCTTT.

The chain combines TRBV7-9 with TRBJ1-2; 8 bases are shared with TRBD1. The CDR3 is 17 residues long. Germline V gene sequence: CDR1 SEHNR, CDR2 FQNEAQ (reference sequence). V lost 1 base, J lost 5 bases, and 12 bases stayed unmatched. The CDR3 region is CASSLGAGGPPQYGYTF. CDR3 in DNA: TGTGCCAGCAGCTTAGGGGCAGGGGGCCCCCCCCAGTATGGCTACACCTTC.

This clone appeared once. Written as DNA, the CDR3 is TGTGCCAGCAGCTTTTCAGGGATCTACGAGCAGTACTTC. Translation: CASSFSGIYEQYF. V usage is TRBV5-6 and J usage is TRBJ2-7; D is possibly TRBD1 (5 bases). The CDR3 has 13 residues. Trimming removed 2 bases at V and 3 bases at J, with 9 bases between. Germline lookup yields CDR1 SGHDT and CDR2 YYEEEE.

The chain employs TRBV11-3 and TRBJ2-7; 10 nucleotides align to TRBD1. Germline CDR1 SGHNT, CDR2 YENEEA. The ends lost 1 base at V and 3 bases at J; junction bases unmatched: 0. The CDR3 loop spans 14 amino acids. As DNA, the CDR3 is TGTGCCAGCAGCTTAGGGACAGGGGGCTACGAGCAGTACTTC. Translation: CASSLGTGGYEQYF.

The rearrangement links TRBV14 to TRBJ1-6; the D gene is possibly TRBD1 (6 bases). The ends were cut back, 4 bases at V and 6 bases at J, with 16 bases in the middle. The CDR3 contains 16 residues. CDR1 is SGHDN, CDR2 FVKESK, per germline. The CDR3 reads CASSRGQGSFNSPLHF. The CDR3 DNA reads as TGTGCCAGCAGCCGGGGTCAGGGGTCGTTTAATTCACCCCTCCACTTT.

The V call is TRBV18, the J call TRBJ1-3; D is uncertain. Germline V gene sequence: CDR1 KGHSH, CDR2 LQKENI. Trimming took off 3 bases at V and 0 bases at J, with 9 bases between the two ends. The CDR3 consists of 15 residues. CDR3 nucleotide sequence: TGTGCCAGCTCACCTACACGGGACTCTGGAAACACCATATATTTT. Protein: CASSPTRDSGNTIYF.

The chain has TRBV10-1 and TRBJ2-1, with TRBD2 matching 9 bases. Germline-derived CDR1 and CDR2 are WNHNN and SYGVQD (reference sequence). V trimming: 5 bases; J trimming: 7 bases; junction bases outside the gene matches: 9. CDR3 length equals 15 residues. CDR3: CASSPGLALGNEQFF. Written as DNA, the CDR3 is TGCGCCAGCAGTCCGGGACTAGCCTTAGGAAATGAGCAGTTCTTC.

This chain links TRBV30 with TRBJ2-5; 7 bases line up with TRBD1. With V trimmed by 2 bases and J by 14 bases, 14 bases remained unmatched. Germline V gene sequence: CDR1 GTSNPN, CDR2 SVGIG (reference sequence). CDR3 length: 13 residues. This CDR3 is CAWSYRQGGGSYF. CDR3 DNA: TGTGCCTGGAGTTACCGACAGGGCGGAGGTTCATACTTC.

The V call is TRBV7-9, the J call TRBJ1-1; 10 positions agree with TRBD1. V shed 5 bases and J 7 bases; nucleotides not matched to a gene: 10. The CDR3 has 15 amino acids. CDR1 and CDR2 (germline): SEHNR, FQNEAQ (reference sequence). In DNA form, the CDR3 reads TGTGCCAGCAGCCCGGACAGGGGGGCGATGGTTGAAGCTTTCTTT. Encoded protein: CASSPDRGAMVEAFF.

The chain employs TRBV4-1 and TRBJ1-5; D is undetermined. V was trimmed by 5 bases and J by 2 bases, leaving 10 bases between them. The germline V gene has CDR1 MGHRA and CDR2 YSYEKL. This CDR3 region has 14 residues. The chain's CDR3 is CASSNLMGNQPQHF. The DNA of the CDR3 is TGCGCCAGCAGCAACTTAATGGGCAATCAGCCCCAGCATTTT.

The CDR3 loop reads CATNERAQEKLFF. CDR3 DNA sequence: TGTGCCACCAATGAGCGCGCCCAAGAAAAACTGTTTTTT. This chain uses TRBV19 with TRBJ1-4; D call uncertain. This CDR3 region has 13 residues. The germline gives CDR1 LNHDA, CDR2 SQIVND (reference sequence). Deletions cut 10 bases from V and 8 bases from J, with 17 bases between.

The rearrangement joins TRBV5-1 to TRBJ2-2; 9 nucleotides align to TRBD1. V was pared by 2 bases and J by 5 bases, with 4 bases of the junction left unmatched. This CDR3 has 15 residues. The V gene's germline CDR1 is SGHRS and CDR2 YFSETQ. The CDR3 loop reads CASSFDRGATGELFF. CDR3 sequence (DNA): TGCGCCAGCAGCTTTGACAGGGGGGCTACCGGGGAGCTGTTTTTT.

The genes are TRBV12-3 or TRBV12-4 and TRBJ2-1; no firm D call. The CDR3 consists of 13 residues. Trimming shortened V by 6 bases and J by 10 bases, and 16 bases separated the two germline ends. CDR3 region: CASSPSNLEEQFF. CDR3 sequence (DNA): TGTGCCAGCAGCCCCTCAAACTTGGAGGAGCAGTTCTTC.

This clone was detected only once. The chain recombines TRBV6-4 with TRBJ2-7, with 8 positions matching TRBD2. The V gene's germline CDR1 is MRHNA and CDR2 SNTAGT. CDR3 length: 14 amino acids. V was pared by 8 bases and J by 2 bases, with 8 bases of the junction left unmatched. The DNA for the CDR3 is TGTGCCAGCGACCTTAGCGGGAAAACCTACGAGCAGTACTTC. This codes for CASDLSGKTYEQYF.

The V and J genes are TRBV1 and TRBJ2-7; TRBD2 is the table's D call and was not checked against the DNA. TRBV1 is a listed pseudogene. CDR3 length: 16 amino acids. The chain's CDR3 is CTSLGTSGRLSYEQYF. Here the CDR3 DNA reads TGCACCAGTCTCGGGACTAGCGGAAGACTCTCCTACGAGCAGTACTTC.

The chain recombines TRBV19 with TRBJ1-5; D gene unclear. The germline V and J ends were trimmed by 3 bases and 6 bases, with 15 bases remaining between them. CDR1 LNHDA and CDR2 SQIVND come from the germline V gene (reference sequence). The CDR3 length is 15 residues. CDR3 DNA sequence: TGTGCCAGTAGTATTAGCGGGCGTGGTGGTCAGCCCCAGCATTTT. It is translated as CASSISGRGGQPQHF.